This T cell receptor beta chain comes out of a study of long-term antiretroviral therapy in people with HIV. Broader study findings: ART adherence was not documented, and neither viral resistance nor therapy changes had any data.

With respect to this clone: The antigen is not known.

The immunoSEQ assay was v3.0, run at survey level. Sequencing targeted about 40,000-55,000 T-cell genomes per sample. The method was immunoSEQ multiplex PCR; TCRdb's version includes in-frame clones alone and lacks a portion of them. Altogether over 14,000 clones are present, 70% to 80% being singletons, with the ten largest covering roughly a fifth. The CDR3 totals 12 residues. V lost 3 bases to trimming and J lost 7 bases, with 9 bases between them. Germline loops: CDR1 MGHDK, CDR2 SYGVNS. The rearrangement links TRBV25-1 to TRBJ2-5; D remains unclear. The TCR originated in a man aged 40-55 years with HIV. The source was unsorted PBMCs, collected 1.3 years before starting antiretroviral therapy. The CDR3 DNA reads as TGTGCCAGCAGTGACTTTGTGGGGACCCAGTACTTC. Translating it yields CASSDFVGTQYF.